This is a list of T cell receptor beta chains from one sample in a study of patients and donors after allogeneic stem cell transplantation. TCRdb analysed the RT-PCR reads with MiXCR anew, one entry per CDR3 protein. The data contain some 880,000 distinct CDR3 sequences, roughly 18% of them seen just once; the ten biggest clones take up 5% to 7.5%. The source material was blood, either unsorted or a sorted T cell fraction (not recorded which). The receptors come from a human donor who was either an allogeneic HSCT recipient or a stem cell or donor lymphocyte infusion donor (not recorded which). It is not recorded whose cells these are; they may come from a transplant donor. CDR3s include the opening cysteine and the closing phenylalanine or tryptophan. Each record gives: clone size, J gene, D gene, V gene, CDR3 length, CDR3 DNA, CDR3 protein. The D gene is left open where the match is weak. The size of a clone is reported for some rows only, either as once, few or many, or as a class for expanded clones.

-,TRBJ1-1,-,TRBV12-3/TRBV12-4,12,TGTGCCAGCACCCAAGGGAACCAGGAAGCTTTCTTT,CASTQGNQEAFF
-,TRBJ2-1,-,TRBV7-9,13,TGTGCCAGCAGCTTTAGGCGCGAGGGAGAGGAGTTCTTC,CASSFRREGEEFF
once,TRBJ2-1,TRBD2,TRBV19,14,TGTGCCAGTAACCCCACTAGCGGGAGAGGTGAGCAGTTCTTC,CASNPTSGRGEQFF
-,TRBJ2-5,TRBD1,TRBV10-3,13,TGTGCCACCACGACAGGGGAAGGAGAGACCCAGTACTTC,CATTTGEGETQYF
-,TRBJ1-2,TRBD1,TRBV27,13,TGTGCCAGCAGTTCCAGACAGGGGACGGGCTACACCTTC,CASSSRQGTGYTF
-,TRBJ1-5,-,TRBV27,14,TGTGCCAGCAGTGGGGGGGCTGGCAATCAGCCCCAGCATTTT,CASSGGAGNQPQHF
many,TRBJ1-4,TRBD1,TRBV4-2,17,TGTGCCAGCAGCCGGACGACAGGGGATGCAACTAATGAAAAACTGTTTTTT,CASSRTTGDATNEKLFF
-,TRBJ1-1,-,TRBV4-1,15,TGCGCCAGCAGCCAAGGGCAGGGGACCCCGAGGGAAGCTTTCTTT,CASSQGQGTPREAFF
few,TRBJ2-2,-,TRBV19,15,TGTGCCAGTACCCCAGGTAGCGTTAGTACCGGGGAGCTGTTTTTT,CASTPGSVSTGELFF
few,TRBJ2-1,-,TRBV15,15,TGTGCCACCAGCAGAGATTGGTCATTTCACAATGAGCAGTTCTTC,CATSRDWSFHNEQFF
few,TRBJ1-2,TRBD1,TRBV20-1,15,TGCAGTGCTAGAGATCTAGGGACAGGGGGGATTGGCTACACCTTC,CSARDLGTGGIGYTF
few,TRBJ1-4,-,TRBV29-1,14,TGCAGCGTTGAAAATCTCCCACCCGATGAAAAACTGTTTTTT,CSVENLPPDEKLFF
few,TRBJ2-7,-,TRBV5-1,14,TGCGCCAGCAGCTTGGTGCAGGGCCCCAACGAGCAGTACTTC,CASSLVQGPNEQYF
few,TRBJ2-5,-,TRBV25-1,15,TGTGCCAGCAGTGGGGTTTATGGCAGGGTAGAGACCCAGTACTTC,CASSGVYGRVETQYF
-,TRBJ2-1,TRBD2,TRBV12-3/TRBV12-4,16,TGTGCCAGCAGTTTAGCCCTAGCGGGAGGTATCAATGAGCAGTTCTTC,CASSLALAGGINEQFF
many,TRBJ2-2,-,TRBV12-3/TRBV12-4,16,TGTGCCAGCAGAAACGCCGAGACAGCCAACACCGGGGAGCTGTTTTTT,CASRNAETANTGELFF
-,TRBJ1-3,-,TRBV7-2,16,TGTGCCAGCAACCGGAGGGCTTTCGGCTCTGGAAACACCATATATTTT,CASNRRAFGSGNTIYF
few,TRBJ2-5,-,TRBV5-6,15,TGTGCCAGCAGCTGGGGATACTGGGGTAATAGGACCCAGTACTTC,CASSWGYWGNRTQYF
-,TRBJ1-5,-,TRBV27,17,TGTGCCAGCAGTACCTCACAAACAGGGTGGCTAGGTCAGCCCCAGCATTTT,CASSTSQTGWLGQPQHF
few,TRBJ2-7,-,TRBV29-1,13,TGCAGCGTTGGAAGAGGCCCGGTGGACGAGCAGTACTTC,CSVGRGPVDEQYF
many,TRBJ2-2,-,TRBV7-2,15,TGTGCCAGCAGCTTAATTGAGATCCAAGCCGGGGAGCTGTTTTTT,CASSLIEIQAGELFF
few,TRBJ2-1,-,TRBV4-2,15,TGTGCCAGCAGCCCGGTTGACTCCTCCTACAATGAGCAGTTCTTC,CASSPVDSSYNEQFF
few,TRBJ2-5,-,TRBV29-1,12,TGCAGCGTTGGACGGTACCAAGAGACCCAGTACTTC,CSVGRYQETQYF
once,TRBJ2-3,-,TRBV7-9,16,TGTGCCAGCAGCTTAGGTGGATGGGAGGCCGGGGATACGCAGTATTTT,CASSLGGWEAGDTQYF
-,TRBJ2-7,-,TRBV7-9,13,TGTGCCAGCAGCGTCTTCCCAAGTGGCGAGCAGTACTTC,CASSVFPSGEQYF
-,TRBJ2-3,TRBD2,TRBV18,15,TGTGCCAGCTCACCAAGCGGGAGACCCCCAGATACGCAGTATTTT,CASSPSGRPPDTQYF
many,TRBJ2-1,-,TRBV5-1,15,TGCGCCAGCAGCCAAACTTCTAGCTCCTACAATGAGCAGTTCTTC,CASSQTSSSYNEQFF
-,TRBJ2-7,TRBD1,TRBV6-5,16,TGTGCCAGCAGTTATCAACCGGGACAGCGCCCGGACGAGCAGTACTTC,CASSYQPGQRPDEQYF
many,TRBJ2-1,TRBD2,TRBV7-2,15,TGCGCCAGCAGCTTGGTAGCGGGGGGCAACAATGAGCAGTTCTTC,CASSLVAGGNNEQFF
few,TRBJ2-5,-,TRBV11-3,15,TGTGCCAGCAGCCCAGGGAGGCAGCCTAAAGAGACCCAGTACTTC,CASSPGRQPKETQYF
-,TRBJ2-5,TRBD2,TRBV6-5,17,TGTGCCAGCAGTTACTTGGGACCAGCGGGAGTGACGGAGACCCAGTACTTC,CASSYLGPAGVTETQYF
few,TRBJ1-1,TRBD1,TRBV6-5,15,TGTGCCAGCAGTTACCGACAGGGGAGGTTGACTGAAGCTTTCTTT,CASSYRQGRLTEAFF
few,TRBJ1-6,-,TRBV5-1,15,TGCGCCAGCAGCGGGGGACACGGGAGGAATTCACCCCTCCACTTT,CASSGGHGRNSPLHF
-,TRBJ2-4,-,TRBV3-1,14,TGTGCCAGCAGCCTAGCGAAAGCCAAAAACATTCAGTACTTC,CASSLAKAKNIQYF
-,TRBJ1-1,-,TRBV30,12,TGTGCCTGGGATACAGGGAGGACTGAAGCTTTCTTT,CAWDTGRTEAFF
few,TRBJ2-7,-,TRBV6-2/TRBV6-3,14,TGTGCCAGCAGTTGGGGGACACTGGCCTACGAGCAGTACTTC,CASSWGTLAYEQYF
-,TRBJ2-3,-,TRBV9,15,TGTGCCAGCAGCGTACGGCGGGTGTCAACAGATACGCAGTATTTT,CASSVRRVSTDTQYF
once,TRBJ1-2,TRBD1,TRBV27,15,TGTGCCAGCAGCCTACAGGGGGCGCTAGGATATGGCTACACCTTC,CASSLQGALGYGYTF
-,TRBJ1-1,-,TRBV9,14,TGTGCCAGCAGCGTAGAGGTCGAGAACACTGAAGCTTTCTTT,CASSVEVENTEAFF
-,TRBJ2-2,-,TRBV11-2,14,TGTGCCAGCAGCTCCAACCCAGGGCCCGGGGAGCTGTTTTTT,CASSSNPGPGELFF